The T cell receptor (beta chain) under discussion was sequenced for a study of blood T cell repertoires in COVID-19. Study-wide context: Samples of COVID-19 (acute and convalescent) were obtained from the United States, Italy and Spain.

In the original analysis: The assay estimated nucleated cells by amplifying reference gene primers. Assay used: immunoSEQ multiplex PCR; TCRdb lists only in-frame clones, some missing. V, J and clone size are those of that table, while D and trimming were read from the DNA. The table lists roughly 200,000 clones, about 80% of them singletons. Trimming cost V 5 bases and J 3 bases; bases outside gene matches: 3. Germline V gene sequence: CDR1 SEHNR, CDR2 FQNEAQ (reference sequence). The CDR3 is made up of 14 amino acids. The V and J genes are TRBV7-9 and TRBJ2-7, with TRBD1 matching 11 bases. Sequencing used peripheral blood. The sequence was obtained from a man between 50 and 59 years old with active or convalescent COVID-19. CDR3 DNA sequence: TGTGCCAGCAGCCCGGGACAGGGGGACTACGAGCAGTACTTC. Translation: CASSPGQGDYEQYF.